This TCR beta chain was observed in a study of shared clonotypes between healthy human individuals. Produced via immunoSEQ multiplex PCR; TCRdb's table is partial and in-frame only. The sample includes approximately 2,200,000 clones, about 92% of them seen just once. CD45RO negativity and positive selection for CCR7 defined naive CD8 cells, a population that excluded terminally differentiated effector memory CD45RA+ cells. The sequence was collected from a man aged 18 to 35 in good health. Some clones in this sample may be carry-over from other donors' samples. Sequencing was done on a sample of naive CD8+ T cells from PBMCs.

The CDR3 loop is CASSRTTLTAWSYNEQFF. CDR3 in DNA: TGTGCCAGCAGCCGAACTACCCTGACAGCTTGGTCCTACAATGAGCAGTTCTTC. The chain combines TRBV11-2 with TRBJ2-1, with D tentatively TRBD1 (5 bases). The CDR3 sequence is 18 residues long. Deletions cut 5 bases from V and 1 base from J, with 21 bases between. Germline V CDR1 and CDR2: SGHAT, FQNNGV. Filled out from reference TRBV11-2 and TRBJ2-1, the complete variable domain reads EAGVAQSPRYKIIEKRQSVAFWCNPISGHATLYWYQQILGQGPKLLIQFQNNGVVDDSQLPKDRFSAERLKGVDSTLKIQPAKLEDSAVYLCASSRTTLTAWSYNEQFFGPGTRLTVL.